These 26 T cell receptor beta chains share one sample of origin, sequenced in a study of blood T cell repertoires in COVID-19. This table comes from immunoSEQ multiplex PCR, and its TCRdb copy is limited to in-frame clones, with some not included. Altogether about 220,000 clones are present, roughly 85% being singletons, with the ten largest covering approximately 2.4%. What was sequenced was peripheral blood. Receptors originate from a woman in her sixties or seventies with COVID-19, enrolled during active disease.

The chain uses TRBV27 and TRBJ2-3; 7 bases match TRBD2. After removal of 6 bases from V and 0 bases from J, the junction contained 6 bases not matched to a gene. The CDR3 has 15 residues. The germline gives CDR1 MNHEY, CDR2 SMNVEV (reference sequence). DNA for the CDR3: TGTGCCAGCAGGTCCGGGGACTATAGCACAGATACGCAGTATTTT. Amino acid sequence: CASRSGDYSTDTQYF.

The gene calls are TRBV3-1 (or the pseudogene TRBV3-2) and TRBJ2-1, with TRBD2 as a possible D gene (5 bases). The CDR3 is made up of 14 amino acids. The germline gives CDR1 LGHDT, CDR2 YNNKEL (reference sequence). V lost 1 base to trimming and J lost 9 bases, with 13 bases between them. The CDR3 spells CASSQGGLSSEQFF. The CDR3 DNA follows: TGTGCCAGCAGCCAAGGCGGGCTCAGCAGTGAGCAGTTCTTC.

DNA of the CDR3: TGCGCCAGCAGCCACGGCGGGAGCTCCTACGAGCAGTACTTC. Amino acids: CASSHGGSSYEQYF. The chain couples TRBV4-1 to TRBJ2-7; TRBD2 aligns across 7 bases. The ends lost 3 bases at V and 0 bases at J; junction bases unmatched: 2. Germline assignment: CDR1 MGHRA and CDR2 YSYEKL. CDR3 length: 14 residues.

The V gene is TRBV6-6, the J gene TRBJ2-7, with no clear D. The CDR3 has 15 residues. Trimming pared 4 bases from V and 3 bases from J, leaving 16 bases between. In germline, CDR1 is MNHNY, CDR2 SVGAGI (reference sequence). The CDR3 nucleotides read TGTGCCAGCAGTTTCCCAGGTCGTGATGGCTACGAGCAGTACTTC. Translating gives CASSFPGRDGYEQYF.

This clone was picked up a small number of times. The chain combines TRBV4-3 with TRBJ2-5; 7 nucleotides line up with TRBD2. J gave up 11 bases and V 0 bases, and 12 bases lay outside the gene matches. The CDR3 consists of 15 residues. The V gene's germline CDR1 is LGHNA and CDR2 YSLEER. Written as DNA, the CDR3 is TGCGCCAGCAGCCAAGAGGCTAGCGGCAGCCGACCACAGTACTTC. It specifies CASSQEASGSRPQYF.

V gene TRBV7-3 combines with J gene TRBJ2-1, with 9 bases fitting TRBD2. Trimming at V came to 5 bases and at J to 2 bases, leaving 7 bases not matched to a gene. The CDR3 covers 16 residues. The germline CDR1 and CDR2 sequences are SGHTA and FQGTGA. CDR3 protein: CASSPVSGSPYNEQFF. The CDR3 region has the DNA TGTGCCAGCAGCCCAGTTAGCGGGAGTCCCTACAATGAGCAGTTCTTC.

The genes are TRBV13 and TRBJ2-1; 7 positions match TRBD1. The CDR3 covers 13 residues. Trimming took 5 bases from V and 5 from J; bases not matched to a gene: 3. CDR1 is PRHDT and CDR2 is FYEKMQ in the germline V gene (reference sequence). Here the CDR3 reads CASSRDRNNEQFF. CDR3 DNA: TGTGCCAGCAGCCGGGACAGAAACAATGAGCAGTTCTTC.

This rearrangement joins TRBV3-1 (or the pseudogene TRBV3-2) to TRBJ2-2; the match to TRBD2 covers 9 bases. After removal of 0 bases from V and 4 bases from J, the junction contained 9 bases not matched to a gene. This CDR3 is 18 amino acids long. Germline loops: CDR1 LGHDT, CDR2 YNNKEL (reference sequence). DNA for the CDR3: TGTGCCAGCAGCCAAGACGCTAGCGGGAAGGGGGGCACCGGGGAGCTGTTTTTT. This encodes CASSQDASGKGGTGELFF.

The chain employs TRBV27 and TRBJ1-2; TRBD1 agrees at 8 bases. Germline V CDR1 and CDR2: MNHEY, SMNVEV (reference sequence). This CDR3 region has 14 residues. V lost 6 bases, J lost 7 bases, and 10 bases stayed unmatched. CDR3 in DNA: TGTGCCAGCAGCCGCGGACAGGGAGCCACTGGCTACACCTTC. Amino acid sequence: CASSRGQGATGYTF.

CDR3 bases: TGCGCCAGCAGCTTAGACAGGAGTCTTCAGCCCCAGCATTTT. Translation: CASSLDRSLQPQHF. The chain has TRBV5-1 and TRBJ1-5; a weak D match, TRBD1 (6 bases). V shed 2 bases and J shed 6 bases, with 12 bases lying between them. The CDR3 totals 14 residues. The germline V gene encodes CDR1 SGHRS and CDR2 YFSETQ.

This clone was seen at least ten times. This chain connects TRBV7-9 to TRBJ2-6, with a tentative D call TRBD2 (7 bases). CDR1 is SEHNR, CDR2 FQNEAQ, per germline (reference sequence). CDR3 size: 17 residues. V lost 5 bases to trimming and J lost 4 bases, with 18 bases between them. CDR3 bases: TGTGCCAGCAGCCCCGGCCGGGGGGCGGGAGGGGCCAACGTCCTGACTTTC. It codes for CASSPGRGAGGANVLTF.

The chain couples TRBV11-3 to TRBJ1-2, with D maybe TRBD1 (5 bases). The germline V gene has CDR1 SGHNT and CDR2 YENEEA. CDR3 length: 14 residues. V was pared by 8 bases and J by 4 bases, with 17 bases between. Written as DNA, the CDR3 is TGTGCCAGCCGGGAGGCAGGGCCCCCCTATGGCTACACCTTC. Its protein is CASREAGPPYGYTF.

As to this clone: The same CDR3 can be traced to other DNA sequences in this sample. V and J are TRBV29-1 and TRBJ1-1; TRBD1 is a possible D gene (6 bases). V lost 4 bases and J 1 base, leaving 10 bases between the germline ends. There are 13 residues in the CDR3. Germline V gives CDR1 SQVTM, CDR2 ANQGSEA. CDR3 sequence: CSVGRGGNTEAFF. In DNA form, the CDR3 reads TGCAGCGTTGGGAGGGGGGGGAACACTGAAGCTTTCTTT.

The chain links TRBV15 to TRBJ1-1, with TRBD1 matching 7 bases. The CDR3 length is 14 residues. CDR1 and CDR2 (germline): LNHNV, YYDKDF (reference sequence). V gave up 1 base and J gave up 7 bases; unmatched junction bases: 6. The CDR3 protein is CATSRGGQRNEAFF. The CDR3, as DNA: TGTGCCACCAGCAGAGGGGGACAGCGGAATGAAGCTTTCTTT.

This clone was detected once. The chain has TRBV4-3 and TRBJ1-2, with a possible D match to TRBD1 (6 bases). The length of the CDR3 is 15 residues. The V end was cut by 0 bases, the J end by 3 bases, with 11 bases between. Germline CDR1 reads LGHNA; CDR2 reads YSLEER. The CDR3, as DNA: TGCGCCAGCAGCCAAGAGTTGAACAGGGACTATGGCTACACCTTC. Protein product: CASSQELNRDYGYTF.

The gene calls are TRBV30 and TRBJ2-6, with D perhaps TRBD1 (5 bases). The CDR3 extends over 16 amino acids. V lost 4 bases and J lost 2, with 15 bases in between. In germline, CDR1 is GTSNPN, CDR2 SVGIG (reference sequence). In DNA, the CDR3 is TGTGCCTGGACTGGGGTAGGGGTTCCTGGGGCCAACGTCCTGACTTTC. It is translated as CAWTGVGVPGANVLTF.

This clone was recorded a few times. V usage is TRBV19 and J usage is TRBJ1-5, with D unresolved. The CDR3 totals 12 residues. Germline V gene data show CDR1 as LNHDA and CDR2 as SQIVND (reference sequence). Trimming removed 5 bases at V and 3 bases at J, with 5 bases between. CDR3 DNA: TGTGCCAGTAGTCTCCCCAATCAGCCCCAGCATTTT. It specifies CASSLPNQPQHF.

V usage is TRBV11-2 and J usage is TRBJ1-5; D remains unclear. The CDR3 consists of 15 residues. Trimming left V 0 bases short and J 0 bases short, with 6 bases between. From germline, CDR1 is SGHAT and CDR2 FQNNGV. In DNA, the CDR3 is TGTGCCAGCAGCTTAGACGGTCTTAGCAATCAGCCCCAGCATTTT. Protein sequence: CASSLDGLSNQPQHF. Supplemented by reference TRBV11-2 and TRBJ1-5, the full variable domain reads EAGVAQSPRYKIIEKRQSVAFWCNPISGHATLYWYQQILGQGPKLLIQFQNNGVVDDSQLPKDRFSAERLKGVDSTLKIQPAKLEDSAVYLCASSLDGLSNQPQHFGDGTRLSIL.

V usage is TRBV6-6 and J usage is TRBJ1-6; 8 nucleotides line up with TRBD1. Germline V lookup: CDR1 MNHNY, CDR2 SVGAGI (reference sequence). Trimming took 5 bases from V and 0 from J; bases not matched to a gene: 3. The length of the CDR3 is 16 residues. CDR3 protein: CASSPGQGSYNSPLHF. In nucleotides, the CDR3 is TGTGCCAGCAGTCCTGGACAGGGCTCCTATAATTCACCCCTCCACTTT.

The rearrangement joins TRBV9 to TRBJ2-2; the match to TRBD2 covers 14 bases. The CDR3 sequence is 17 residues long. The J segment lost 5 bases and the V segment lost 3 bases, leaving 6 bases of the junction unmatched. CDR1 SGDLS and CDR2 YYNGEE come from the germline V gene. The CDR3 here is CASSGLAGGPGTGELFF. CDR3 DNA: TGTGCCAGCAGCGGACTAGCGGGAGGGCCTGGGACCGGGGAGCTGTTTTTT.

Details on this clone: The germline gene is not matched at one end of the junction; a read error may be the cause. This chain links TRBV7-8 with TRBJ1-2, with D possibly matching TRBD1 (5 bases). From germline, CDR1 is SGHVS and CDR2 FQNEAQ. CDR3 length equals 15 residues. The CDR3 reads CASSLGAMTNYGYTF. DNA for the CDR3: TGTGCCAGCAGTTTAGGGGCGATGACTAACTATGGCTACACCTTC.

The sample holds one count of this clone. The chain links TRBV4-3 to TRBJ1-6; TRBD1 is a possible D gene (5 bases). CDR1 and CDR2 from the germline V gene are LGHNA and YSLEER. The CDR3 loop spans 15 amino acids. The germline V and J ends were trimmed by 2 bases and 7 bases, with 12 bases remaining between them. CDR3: CASSQTLQGNSPLHF. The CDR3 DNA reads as TGCGCCAGCAGCCAAACCCTTCAGGGAAATTCACCCCTCCACTTT.

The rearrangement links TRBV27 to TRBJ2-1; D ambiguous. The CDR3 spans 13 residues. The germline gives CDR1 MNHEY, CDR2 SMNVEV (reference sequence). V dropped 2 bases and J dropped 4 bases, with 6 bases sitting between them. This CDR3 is CASSLHRYNEQFF. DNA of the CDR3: TGTGCCAGCAGTTTACACAGATACAATGAGCAGTTCTTC.

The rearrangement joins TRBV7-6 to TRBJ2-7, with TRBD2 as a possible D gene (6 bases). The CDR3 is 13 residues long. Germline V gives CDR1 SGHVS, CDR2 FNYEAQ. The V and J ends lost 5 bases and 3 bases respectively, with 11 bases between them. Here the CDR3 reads CASSPMGGYEQYF. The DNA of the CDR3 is TGTGCCAGCAGCCCCATGGGGGGCTACGAGCAGTACTTC.

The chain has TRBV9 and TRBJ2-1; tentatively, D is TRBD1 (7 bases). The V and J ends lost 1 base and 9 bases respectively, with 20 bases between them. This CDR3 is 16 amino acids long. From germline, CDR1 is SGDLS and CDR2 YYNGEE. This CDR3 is CASSVQGGPSVGEQFF. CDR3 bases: TGTGCCAGCAGCGTACAGGGGGGCCCAAGTGTAGGTGAGCAGTTCTTC.

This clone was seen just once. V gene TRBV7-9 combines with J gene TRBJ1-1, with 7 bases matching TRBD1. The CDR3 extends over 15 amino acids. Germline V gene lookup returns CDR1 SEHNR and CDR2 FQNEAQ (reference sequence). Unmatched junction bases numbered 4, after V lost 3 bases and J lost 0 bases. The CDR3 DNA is TGTGCCAGCAGCTTGGGGGGACAGATGAACACTGAAGCTTTCTTT. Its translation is CASSLGGQMNTEAFF.